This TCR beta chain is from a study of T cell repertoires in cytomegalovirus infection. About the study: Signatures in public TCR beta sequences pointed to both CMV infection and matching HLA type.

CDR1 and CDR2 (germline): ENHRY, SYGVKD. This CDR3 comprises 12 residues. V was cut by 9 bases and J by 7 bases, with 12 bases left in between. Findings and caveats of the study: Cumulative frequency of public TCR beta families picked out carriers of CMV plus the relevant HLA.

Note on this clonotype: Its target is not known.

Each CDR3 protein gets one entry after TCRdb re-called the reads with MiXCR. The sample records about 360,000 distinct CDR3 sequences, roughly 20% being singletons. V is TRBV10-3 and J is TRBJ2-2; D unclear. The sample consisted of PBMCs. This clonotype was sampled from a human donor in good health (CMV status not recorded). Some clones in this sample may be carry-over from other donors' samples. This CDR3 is CAIAITYGELFF. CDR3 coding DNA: TGTGCCATTGCAATAACCTACGGGGAGCTGTTTTTT.